The clone carrying this T cell receptor (beta chain) was found a few times. No antigen is known for it. These data are taken from a study of T-cell memory formation after mild COVID-19. Study observations and caveats: Whereas later expanders leaned CD4+, clones contracting day 15 to 85 showed a balanced CD4/CD8 makeup. Most CD4+ clones that shrank were in CM and EM, while CD8+ ones turned up in EMRA.

This CDR3 has 12 residues. The germline V gene encodes CDR1 SGHTA and CDR2 FQGNSA. Trimming stripped 1 base from V and 9 bases from J, with 7 bases between. cDNA libraries for TCR alpha and TCR beta, carrying sample barcodes and UMIs, came from 5'RACE with constant-segment primers. TCRdb fed the 5' RACE reads into MiXCR, producing one record per CDR3 protein. The sample contains 200,000 to 250,000 distinct CDR3 sequences, just over 9.5% of which appear only once. This TCR came from a man aged 18 to 35 who had mild COVID-19 (a few samples of this study predate the infection). Cell type and time point are not known. The source material was PBMCs or a T cell subset sorted from them (not recorded which). The rearrangement uses TRBV7-2 and TRBJ1-5; D gene unclear. CDR3 amino acids: CASSLGQGPQHF. In DNA form, the CDR3 reads TGTGCCAGCAGCTTAGGGCAAGGGCCCCAGCATTTT.